The TCR beta chain under discussion was sequenced for a study of cytomegalovirus exposure and HLA in healthy donors. This clone was counted a single time. V shed 0 bases, J shed 5 bases, and the junction held 6 bases outside the gene matches. Germline assignment: CDR1 SGHDT and CDR2 YYEEEE. This CDR3 has 16 amino acids. Use of 60 Vbeta and 13 Jbeta primers characterized the PCR. TCRdb's copy holds only in-frame clones and misses some; the assay was immunoSEQ multiplex PCR. The table records around 99,000 clones, around 76% of them present only once. The J gene is TRBJ1-5, the V gene TRBV5-6; 9 bases are shared with TRBD1. The sample comprised PBMCs. The clonotype was recovered from a man aged 25 to 45 in good health and CMV-seropositive. The CDR3 is CASSLGARTGDQPQHF. In DNA, the CDR3 is TGTGCCAGCAGCTTGGGGGCCCGGACAGGGGATCAGCCCCAGCATTTT.